This T cell receptor beta chain was obtained from a study of blood T cell repertoires in COVID-19. V lost 0 bases and J lost 5, with 13 bases in between. Germline loops: CDR1 LGHNA, CDR2 YNFKEQ. The CDR3 is 16 residues long. This clone appeared a single time. Some clones are missing from TCRdb's copy, which holds only in-frame ones; the method was immunoSEQ multiplex PCR. Among under 200,000 clones listed, about 85% were seen once. The rearrangement links TRBV4-2 to TRBJ2-2; D is unresolved. Sequencing was performed on peripheral blood. The TCR originated in a man aged 70 or older who had recovered from COVID-19. The CDR3 DNA reads as TGTGCCAGCAGCCAAGAACTCCCGATGAGAACCGGGGAGCTGTTTTTT. Translated: CASSQELPMRTGELFF.